Following are 31 T cell receptor beta chains from one sample sequenced in a study of T cell responses to AZD1222 COVID-19 vaccine. Some clones are missing from TCRdb's copy, which holds only in-frame ones; the method was immunoSEQ multiplex PCR. The sample carries about 190,000 clones, 85% to 95% recorded once. The sample in question was peripheral blood, obtained on day 0 of AZD1222 vaccination. The receptors stem from an adult in good health.

This clone was recorded once. The DNA for the CDR3 is TGCAGTGCTTACAGGGGAGATACGCAGTATTTT. It yields the protein CSAYRGDTQYF. The chain couples TRBV20-1 to TRBJ2-3; TRBD1 agrees at 7 bases. The germline CDR1 and CDR2 sequences are DFQATT and SNEGSKA (reference sequence). Losses at the gene ends were 5 bases for V and 5 bases for J; bases not matched to a gene: 1. The length of the CDR3 is 11 residues.

The rearrangement uses TRBV2 and TRBJ1-5; a weak D match, TRBD1 (5 bases). The CDR3 contains 13 residues. V was trimmed by 4 bases and J by 6 bases, leaving 10 bases between them. Germline-derived CDR1 and CDR2 are SNHLY and FYNNEI. The CDR3 spells CASSVTGTQPQHF. The CDR3 DNA sequence: TGTGCCAGCAGTGTCACCGGGACTCAGCCCCAGCATTTT.

This sequence joins TRBV3-1 (or the pseudogene TRBV3-2) and TRBJ1-6, with 9 bases matching TRBD1. J gave up 7 bases and V 7 bases, and 5 bases lay outside the gene matches. Germline lookup yields CDR1 LGHDT and CDR2 YNNKEL (reference sequence). This CDR3 has 14 amino acids. The chain's CDR3 is CASTLGTGNSPLHF. In nucleotides, the CDR3 is TGTGCCAGCACCCTCGGGACAGGGAATTCACCCCTCCACTTT.

Here the CDR3 reads CASSPTGGGRYEQYF. The CDR3 DNA is TGTGCCAGCAGTCCAACAGGGGGTGGACGCTACGAGCAGTACTTC. This sequence joins TRBV6-6 and TRBJ2-7; 8 bases align to TRBD1. J was trimmed by 3 bases and V by 5 bases; bases with no gene match: 9. The CDR3 spans 15 residues. Germline CDR1 and CDR2: MNHNY and SVGAGI (reference sequence).

The chain is built from TRBV28 and TRBJ2-1, with 7 nucleotides matching TRBD1. The germline V gene has CDR1 MDHEN and CDR2 SYDVKM. CDR3 size: 14 residues. The V segment lost 3 bases and the J segment 5 bases; nucleotides outside the gene matches: 4. CDR3 in DNA: TGTGCCAGCAGTTTGGGGACAGTCAACAATGAGCAGTTCTTC. Residues: CASSLGTVNNEQFF.

The chain joins TRBV18 to TRBJ2-2; the D gene is possibly TRBD1 (6 bases). The V and J ends lost 4 bases and 2 bases respectively, with 14 bases between them. From germline, CDR1 is KGHSH and CDR2 LQKENI. The CDR3 is made up of 16 amino acids. The CDR3 spells CASSLNRVDNTGELFF. DNA of the CDR3: TGTGCCAGCTCACTTAACAGGGTCGATAACACCGGGGAGCTGTTTTTT.

V gene TRBV3-1 (or the pseudogene TRBV3-2) combines with J gene TRBJ2-7; D ambiguous. V lost 3 bases and J lost 2, with 8 bases in between. CDR3 length equals 13 residues. From germline, CDR1 is LGHDT and CDR2 YNNKEL (reference sequence). The CDR3 DNA is TGTGCCAGCAGCCACTCCGGTCCCTACGAGCAGTACTTC. It encodes CASSHSGPYEQYF.

This chain joins TRBV20-1 and TRBJ1-4, with D perhaps TRBD1 (5 bases). Germline assignment: CDR1 DFQATT and CDR2 SNEGSKA (reference sequence). Trimming took 3 bases from V and 4 from J, leaving 15 bases between them. The CDR3 totals 15 residues. The chain's CDR3 is CSASHGEGVNEKLFF. As DNA, the CDR3 is TGCAGTGCTAGTCATGGGGAAGGGGTTAATGAAAAACTGTTTTTT.

The chain has TRBV5-1 and TRBJ1-1, with 9 bases fitting TRBD1. CDR1 is SGHRS, CDR2 YFSETQ, per germline. The CDR3 totals 15 residues. V was clipped by 5 bases and J by 0 bases; unmatched bases: 5. CDR3: CASRRTGVMNTEAFF. The CDR3 region has the DNA TGCGCCAGCAGAAGGACAGGGGTCATGAACACTGAAGCTTTCTTT.

CDR3 coding DNA: TGTGCCAGCAGTCCCCCCTTGGGGGGGTGGGATACGCAGTATTTT. Translated, it gives CASSPPLGGWDTQYF. This chain uses TRBV28 with TRBJ2-3; 7 bases line up with TRBD2. Germline V gives CDR1 MDHEN, CDR2 SYDVKM. Trimming at V came to 5 bases and at J to 6 bases, leaving 11 bases not matched to a gene. The CDR3 is 15 residues long. Supplemented by reference TRBV28 and TRBJ2-3, the full variable domain reads DVKVTQSSRYLVKRTGEKVFLECVQDMDHENMFWYRQDPGLGLRLIYFSYDVKMKEKGDIPEGYSVSREKKERFSLILESASTNQTSMYLCASSPPLGGWDTQYFGPGTRLTVL.

The rearrangement joins TRBV7-6 to TRBJ2-3; 11 nucleotides align to TRBD2. The CDR3 runs 16 residues. Germline CDR1 and CDR2: SGHVS and FNYEAQ. Trimming took 1 base from V and 4 from J; bases not matched to a gene: 4. Here the CDR3 reads CASSLVPSGGSDTQYF. The CDR3 nucleotides read TGTGCCAGCAGCTTAGTGCCTAGCGGGGGGTCAGATACGCAGTATTTT. The full variable domain, with the rest looked up from reference TRBV7-6 and TRBJ2-3, is GAGVSQSPRYKVTKRGQDVALRCDPISGHVSLYWYRQALGQGPEFLTYFNYEAQQDKSGLPNDRFSAERPEGSISTLTIQRTEQRDSAMYRCASSLVPSGGSDTQYFGPGTRLTVL.

The rearrangement uses TRBV2 and TRBJ1-5; a possible D gene is TRBD1 (5 bases). V lost 3 bases, J lost 2 bases, and 11 bases lay in between. Per the germline V gene, CDR1 is SNHLY and CDR2 is FYNNEI. This CDR3 spans 15 amino acids. The CDR3 DNA reads TGTGCCAGCAGTGAGGGGGGAACCGGCAATCAGCCCCAGCATTTT. Residues: CASSEGGTGNQPQHF.

The CDR3 here is CSVGETGGRETQYF. The CDR3 nucleotides are TGCAGCGTTGGGGAGACAGGGGGACGGGAGACCCAGTACTTC. The rearrangement joins TRBV29-1 to TRBJ2-5, with 9 bases that match TRBD1. This CDR3 spans 14 amino acids. Germline CDR1 SQVTM, CDR2 ANQGSEA. V shed 4 bases and J 5 bases; nucleotides not matched to a gene: 8.

This rearrangement joins TRBV6-5 to TRBJ1-3; perhaps TRBD1 as D (5 bases). There are 15 residues in the CDR3. From germline, CDR1 is MNHEY and CDR2 SVGAGI. The ends were cut back, 5 bases at V and 0 bases at J, with 11 bases in the middle. The CDR3 DNA reads TGTGCCAGCAGTCGCAGGGAGAGCTCTGGAAACACCATATATTTT. This sequence encodes CASSRRESSGNTIYF.

The table lists this clone with a count of one. The chain joins TRBV18 to TRBJ1-6; D is perhaps TRBD1 (5 bases). Germline V CDR1 and CDR2: KGHSH, LQKENI. The CDR3 loop spans 15 amino acids. Trimming stripped 0 bases from V and 11 bases from J, with 14 bases between. As DNA, the CDR3 is TGTGCCAGCTCACCACCGGGGCAGCCGACTGCACCCCTCCACTTT. Encoded protein: CASSPPGQPTAPLHF.

V gene TRBV20-1 combines with J gene TRBJ1-1; D unresolved. Trimming cost V 0 bases and J 8 bases, with 7 bases left between them. Germline CDR1 DFQATT, CDR2 SNEGSKA (reference sequence). The CDR3 is made up of 11 amino acids. CDR3 in DNA: TGCAGTGCTAGAGAAGACGTAGAAGCTTTCTTT. It yields the protein CSAREDVEAFF.

This clone was picked up a small number of times. CDR3 protein: CASSFTGYGGYTF. CDR3 DNA: TGTGCCAGCAGTTTCACCGGGTATGGAGGCTACACCTTC. V usage is TRBV27 and J usage is TRBJ1-2; D not certain. The CDR3 has 13 amino acids. CDR1 and CDR2 (germline): MNHEY, SMNVEV (reference sequence). V lost 3 bases to trimming and J lost 8 bases, with 13 bases between them.

The V call is TRBV6-4, the J call TRBJ2-2; D not certain. CDR1 and CDR2 (germline): MRHNA, SNTAGT. This CDR3 comprises 14 residues. The V gene lost 4 bases and the J gene lost 2 bases, with 8 bases spanning the gap. DNA for the CDR3: TGTGCCAGCAGTGTCGAGAGTAACACCGGGGAGCTGTTTTTT. As protein: CASSVESNTGELFF.

This clone has just one count. This chain connects TRBV14 to TRBJ1-2, with D possibly being TRBD1 (6 bases). V shed 0 bases and J shed 6 bases, with 14 bases lying between them. CDR1 and CDR2 (germline): SGHDN, FVKESK. The CDR3 loop spans 15 amino acids. The CDR3 loop reads CASSQDVNRANGYTF. The CDR3 DNA is TGTGCCAGCAGCCAAGATGTTAACAGGGCCAATGGCTACACCTTC.

The chain has TRBV28 and TRBJ2-3; TRBD2 matches at 8 bases. The CDR3 runs 16 residues. Germline CDR1 reads MDHEN; CDR2 reads SYDVKM. Trimming at V came to 2 bases and at J to 1 base, leaving 5 bases not matched to a gene. The CDR3 DNA reads TGTGCCAGCAGTTTACTGGGACTAGTTGGCACAGATACGCAGTATTTT. It encodes CASSLLGLVGTDTQYF.

The chain links TRBV6-4 to TRBJ2-3, with 8 bases aligning to TRBD2. The ends lost 2 bases at V and 2 bases at J; junction bases unmatched: 6. CDR1 MRHNA and CDR2 SNTAGT come from the germline V gene. CDR3 size: 16 residues. CDR3 nucleotide sequence: TGTGCCAGCAGTGACGGGGCGGGGGGATCCACAGATACGCAGTATTTT. It is translated as CASSDGAGGSTDTQYF.

The genes are TRBV6-6 and TRBJ2-3; 7 nucleotides agree with TRBD1. J gave up 4 bases and V 6 bases, and 4 bases lay outside the gene matches. Germline lookup yields CDR1 MNHNY and CDR2 SVGAGI (reference sequence). This CDR3 spans 13 amino acids. The CDR3 bases are TGTGCCAGCAGCCCCCAGGGGGCAGATACGCAGTATTTT. Its protein product is CASSPQGADTQYF.

The CDR3 region is CASSYRDSPLHF. For the CDR3, the DNA is TGTGCCAGCAGTTACAGAGATTCACCCCTCCACTTT. The rearrangement links TRBV27 to TRBJ1-6; D is ambiguous. The CDR3 length is 12 residues. V was cut by 4 bases and J by 8 bases, with 6 bases left in between. Looked up from germline, CDR1 is MNHEY and CDR2 is SMNVEV (reference sequence).

The chain joins TRBV10-1 to TRBJ1-1; D is ambiguous. This CDR3 is built from 13 residues. Per germline, CDR1 WNHNN and CDR2 SYGVQD (reference sequence). The V end lost 6 bases, the J end lost 1 base, and 9 bases lay between the germline ends. CDR3 nucleotides: TGCGCCAGCAGGTCTGACGGGAACACTGAAGCTTTCTTT. Its translation is CASRSDGNTEAFF.

This clone was detected only once. The rearrangement links TRBV19 to TRBJ1-2; weak D call: TRBD1 (5 bases). Trimming removed 7 bases from V and 6 bases from J, with 24 bases in between. This CDR3 contains 16 residues. Germline values: CDR1 LNHDA, CDR2 SQIVND (reference sequence). The CDR3 protein is CASTPPLGRGNHGYTF. In DNA form, the CDR3 reads TGTGCCAGTACCCCCCCCCTGGGTCGGGGGAACCATGGCTACACCTTC.

The chain joins TRBV21-1 to TRBJ1-3. TRBV21-1 corresponds to a pseudogene. This CDR3 has 15 amino acids. The CDR3 loop is CASSKAQPNGNTIYF. In DNA, the CDR3 is TGTGCCAGCAGCAAAGCCCAGCCTAATGGAAACACCATATATTTT.

The chain employs TRBV10-1 and TRBJ1-4; D is unclear. Germline V CDR1 and CDR2: WNHNN, SYGVQD (reference sequence). The CDR3 contains 13 residues. V was cut by 3 bases and J by 8 bases, with 10 bases left in between. CDR3 loop: CASSDETSEKLFF. The CDR3 DNA reads TGCGCCAGCAGTGACGAGACAAGCGAAAAACTGTTTTTT.

V gene TRBV4-2 combines with J gene TRBJ2-1, with 13 bases lining up with TRBD2. CDR1 LGHNA and CDR2 YNFKEQ come from the germline V gene. The CDR3 runs 17 residues. Losses at the gene ends were 0 bases for V and 7 bases for J; bases not matched to a gene: 6. The CDR3 DNA sequence: TGTGCCAGCAGCCAAGATGCAACTAGCGGGGGGGCTAATGAGCAGTTCTTC. Translating gives CASSQDATSGGANEQFF.

The gene calls are TRBV12-3 or TRBV12-4 and TRBJ2-7; D remains ambiguous. Trimming left V 1 base short and J 3 bases short, with 7 bases between. This CDR3 is built from 13 residues. CDR3 bases: TGTGCCAGCAGTTTAGGTCCATACTACGAGCAGTACTTC. This encodes CASSLGPYYEQYF.

The V and J genes are TRBV28 and TRBJ2-7; the match to TRBD1 covers 10 bases. Germline V gene lookup returns CDR1 MDHEN and CDR2 SYDVKM. This CDR3 has 18 amino acids. Unmatched junction bases numbered 12, after V lost 2 bases and J lost 2 bases. The CDR3 sequence is CASSLIWTGGTNTYEQYF. CDR3 nucleotide sequence: TGTGCCAGCAGTTTAATCTGGACAGGGGGAACCAATACCTACGAGCAGTACTTC.

This clone was detected once. The chain links TRBV6-5 to TRBJ1-1; 9 bases are shared with TRBD1. The CDR3 totals 15 residues. Germline V CDR1 and CDR2: MNHEY, SVGAGI. The J segment lost 5 bases and the V segment lost 2 bases, leaving 6 bases of the junction unmatched. The CDR3 sequence: CASSYPTGGGTEAFF. CDR3 in DNA: TGTGCCAGCAGTTACCCGACAGGGGGTGGGACTGAAGCTTTCTTT.